The 18 T cell receptor beta chains given below trace back to one sample, sequenced in a study of blood T cell repertoires in COVID-19. The assay was immunoSEQ multiplex PCR, and TCRdb's table has in-frame clones only and misses some. Among a few hundred thousand clones, 84% were seen once, and the ten largest hold 15% to 20%. Input material: peripheral blood. The receptors shown here come from a woman at least 80 years old with active or convalescent COVID-19.

The chain links TRBV11-1 to TRBJ1-2; maybe TRBD1 (6 bases). The germline gives CDR1 SGHAT, CDR2 FQDESV (reference sequence). The CDR3 length is 18 residues. Trimming removed 0 bases at V and 4 bases at J, with 21 bases between. CDR3 residues: CASSLASAGDLLSYGYTF. The DNA of the CDR3 is TGTGCCAGCAGCTTAGCGTCCGCAGGGGATTTGCTTAGCTATGGCTACACCTTC.

The chain's CDR3 is CASRGQENTEAFF. In nucleotides, the CDR3 is TGTGCCAGCAGGGGACAGGAGAACACTGAAGCTTTCTTT. The genes are TRBV6-5 and TRBJ1-1; 8 bases are shared with TRBD1. The V gene end was trimmed by 6 bases and the J gene end by 1 base; junction bases not matched to a gene: 1. Germline V gene lookup returns CDR1 MNHEY and CDR2 SVGAGI. The CDR3 runs to 13 residues.

V and J are TRBV4-1 and TRBJ2-3, with 10 bases lining up with TRBD2. V lost 3 bases to trimming and J lost 4 bases; unmatched junction nucleotides: 10. The CDR3 length is 17 residues. Germline loops: CDR1 MGHRA, CDR2 YSYEKL. CDR3 region: CASSQPPSGRVADTQYF. The CDR3 DNA reads as TGCGCCAGCAGCCAGCCTCCTAGCGGGAGAGTCGCAGATACGCAGTATTTT.

This clone was seen a few times. The chain employs TRBV14 and TRBJ1-6; D unclear. This CDR3 region has 16 residues. Germline assignment: CDR1 SGHDN and CDR2 FVKESK. Trimming removed 0 bases from V and 7 bases from J, with 13 bases in between. The CDR3 is CASSQERQVLNSPLHF. The DNA for the CDR3 is TGTGCCAGCAGCCAAGAACGGCAGGTGTTGAATTCACCCCTCCACTTT. The complete variable domain, with remaining parts taken from reference TRBV14 and TRBJ1-6, reads EAGVTQFPSHSVIEKGQTVTLRCDPISGHDNLYWYRRVMGKEIKFLLHFVKESKQDESGMPNNRFLAERTGGTYSTLKVQPAELEDSGVYFCASSQERQVLNSPLHFGNGTRLTVT.

The gene calls are TRBV28 and TRBJ1-4, with a possible D match to TRBD1 (5 bases). Trimming stripped 5 bases from V and 7 bases from J, with 20 bases between. This CDR3 spans 16 amino acids. Germline lookup yields CDR1 MDHEN and CDR2 SYDVKM. CDR3 sequence (DNA): TGTGCCAGCAGTCCCGATCGGGGGAGGCTGGGTGAAAAACTGTTTTTT. As protein: CASSPDRGRLGEKLFF.

The chain recombines TRBV4-2 with TRBJ2-7; TRBD2 aligns across 14 bases. The CDR3 contains 21 residues. Unmatched junction bases numbered 14, after V lost 0 bases and J lost 1 base. Germline values: CDR1 LGHNA, CDR2 YNFKEQ. The CDR3 protein is CASSQEWLTSGRAPESYEQYF. The CDR3 DNA reads TGTGCCAGCAGCCAAGAGTGGCTGACTAGCGGGAGGGCCCCTGAATCCTACGAGCAGTACTTC.

This clone was observed a few times. The chain uses TRBV3-1 (or the pseudogene TRBV3-2) and TRBJ1-1; D possibly corresponds to TRBD1 (5 bases). The CDR3 sequence is 17 residues long. From germline, CDR1 is LGHDT and CDR2 YNNKEL (reference sequence). Trimming stripped 3 bases from V and 0 bases from J, with 17 bases between. The chain's CDR3 is CASSHGASRGVNTEAFF. The CDR3 region has the DNA TGTGCCAGCAGCCACGGGGCCTCCCGGGGGGTGAACACTGAAGCTTTCTTT.

The chain carries TRBV5-1 and TRBJ2-7; 7 bases are a match to TRBD2. The CDR3 covers 14 residues. Trimming at V came to 7 bases and at J to 6 bases, leaving 13 bases not matched to a gene. The germline gives CDR1 SGHRS, CDR2 YFSETQ. The CDR3 DNA reads TGCGCCAGCCGGCGCCCCGCCTCGGGGGGCGAGCAGTACTTC. Its translation is CASRRPASGGEQYF.

The rearrangement links TRBV9 to TRBJ1-1; 7 bases match TRBD1. Germline CDR1 and CDR2: SGDLS and YYNGEE. Losses at the gene ends were 3 bases for V and 0 bases for J; bases not matched to a gene: 5. The CDR3 loop spans 15 amino acids. The CDR3 is CASSASTGLNTEAFF. The CDR3 nucleotides read TGTGCCAGCAGCGCCTCGACAGGGCTGAACACTGAAGCTTTCTTT.

The chain uses TRBV30 and TRBJ2-5, with a possible D match to TRBD2 (6 bases). The CDR3 contains 12 residues. Between the trimmed V and J ends, which lost 8 bases and 2 bases, there was a span of 12 bases. Looked up from germline, CDR1 is GTSNPN and CDR2 is SVGIG (reference sequence). CDR3 coding DNA: TGTGCCCGCGGGGCACAGCAAGAGACCCAGTACTTC. This sequence encodes CARGAQQETQYF.

The J gene is TRBJ1-5, the V gene TRBV28; tentative D call: TRBD1 (5 bases). V lost 7 bases and J lost 0, with 13 bases in between. Germline V gene data show CDR1 as MDHEN and CDR2 as SYDVKM. The CDR3 is 15 residues long. The CDR3 loop is CASKGAAYSNQPQHF. For the CDR3, the DNA is TGTGCCAGCAAAGGGGCTGCTTATAGCAATCAGCCCCAGCATTTT.

The V gene is TRBV5-1, the J gene TRBJ1-2, with D unresolved. Germline values: CDR1 SGHRS, CDR2 YFSETQ. Trimming took 2 bases from V and 0 from J, leaving 5 bases between them. The CDR3 is 13 amino acids. This chain's CDR3 is CASSLEANYGYTF. DNA of the CDR3: TGCGCCAGCAGCTTAGAGGCTAACTATGGCTACACCTTC.

V and J are TRBV6-2 or TRBV6-3 and TRBJ2-1; 7 bases map to TRBD2. The CDR3 is 16 residues long. CDR1 MNHEY and CDR2 SVGEGT come from the germline V gene. Germline trimming cut 0 bases from V and 1 base from J; bases unmatched to any gene: 3. The CDR3 nucleotides read TGTGCCAGCAGTTACTCTAACGGGAGGTCCTACAATGAGCAGTTCTTC. It codes for CASSYSNGRSYNEQFF.

CDR3 loop: CASSVQGSEMQYF. The CDR3 coding sequence is TGTGCCAGCAGTGTCCAAGGTAGCGAGATGCAGTATTTT. The V and J genes are TRBV6-4 and TRBJ2-3; D may be TRBD2 (5 bases). The CDR3 has 13 amino acids. Per the germline V gene, CDR1 is MRHNA and CDR2 is SNTAGT. With 4 bases removed from V and 11 bases from J, the gap between germline ends came to 16 bases.

This clone was detected only once. The chain combines TRBV19 with TRBJ2-7; the D gene is possibly TRBD1 (6 bases). Trimming left V 7 bases short and J 7 bases short, with 20 bases between. This CDR3 is built from 14 residues. Per germline, CDR1 LNHDA and CDR2 SQIVND (reference sequence). CDR3 in amino acids: CASTPPGQVREQYF. As DNA, the CDR3 is TGTGCCAGTACTCCTCCGGGACAAGTCAGGGAGCAGTACTTC.

This chain links TRBV7-2 with TRBJ2-2, with 12 bases that match TRBD2. Losses at the gene ends were 2 bases for V and 8 bases for J; bases not matched to a gene: 15. Germline values: CDR1 SGHTA, CDR2 FQGNSA. The CDR3 covers 19 residues. CDR3 loop: CASSLPTGARTSGKGELFF. The CDR3 region has the DNA TGTGCCAGCAGCTTACCGACAGGGGCCCGGACTAGCGGGAAGGGGGAGCTGTTTTTT.

The chain recombines TRBV5-1 with TRBJ2-3; tentatively, D is TRBD2 (6 bases). Trimming took 3 bases from V and 2 from J, leaving 19 bases between them. Germline CDR1 reads SGHRS; CDR2 reads YFSETQ. CDR3 length: 17 amino acids. The chain's CDR3 is CASSSPVYAGLTDTQYF. DNA for the CDR3: TGCGCCAGCAGCTCCCCCGTCTACGCGGGGCTCACAGATACGCAGTATTTT.

V is TRBV7-6 and J is TRBJ2-2; 10 bases agree with TRBD2. This CDR3 has 17 amino acids. V lost 1 base to trimming and J lost 6 bases; unmatched junction nucleotides: 8. The germline V gene encodes CDR1 SGHVS and CDR2 FNYEAQ. The DNA of the CDR3 is TGTGCCAGCAGCTTAGAGGCTAGCGGGGGTCGCCCCGGGGAGCTGTTTTTT. It translates to CASSLEASGGRPGELFF.